Listed below are T cell receptor beta chains from one sample, sequenced in a study of blood T cell repertoires in COVID-19. Assay: immunoSEQ multiplex PCR; the TCRdb copy retains only in-frame clones and omits some. The repertoire has a few hundred thousand clones, roughly 82% of them found once; the top ten carry 1.5% to 2%. Sequenced sample: peripheral blood. Every receptor here comes from a woman aged 50 to 65 with acute or convalescent COVID-19. The CDR3 runs from the conserved cysteine through the conserved F or W.

CAARLTGPTDTQYF	TRBV30	TRBJ2-3
CASSYLAGVYYNEQFF	TRBV6-2/TRBV6-3	TRBJ2-1
CATRGGRVTDTQYF	TRBV24-1	TRBJ2-3
CASSYRQGRNIQYF	TRBV6-2/TRBV6-3	TRBJ2-4
CASSPRTSGTTDTQYF	TRBV5-4	TRBJ2-3
CASSLSRGAGGPNEQFF	TRBV7-9	TRBJ2-1
CASNYAGGSPLHF	TRBV2	TRBJ1-6
CASSDGRAGKEKLFF	TRBV18	TRBJ1-4
CASSQGLAGGVPETQYF	TRBV3-1/TRBV3-2	TRBJ2-5
CASSPGPSGRARDTQYF	TRBV11-3	TRBJ2-3
CASSPGLAGGGAKNIQYF	TRBV7-3	TRBJ2-4
CASSFDGGYGYTF	TRBV5-1	TRBJ1-2
CASSPRQGYEQYF	TRBV3-1/TRBV3-2	TRBJ2-7
CASSAGLAGLQETQYF	TRBV9	TRBJ2-5
CASSASWTSSTDTQYF	TRBV25-1	TRBJ2-3
CASSLGGAYNSPLHF	TRBV5-4	TRBJ1-6
CASSSVRGFNYGYTF	TRBV7-9	TRBJ1-2
CASTPSAGGKETQYF	TRBV28	TRBJ2-5
CASSDIGGRAKDTQYF	TRBV6-2/TRBV6-3	TRBJ2-3
CASSEERGREQYF	TRBV6-1	TRBJ2-7
CASSFGTTGEQDTQYF	TRBV7-9	TRBJ2-3
CASSTGQGGSKTEAFF	TRBV11-2	TRBJ1-1
CATSLTSGTGNEQFF	TRBV24-1	TRBJ2-1
CASSLRGGTGEDF	TRBV12-3/TRBV12-4	TRBJ1-5